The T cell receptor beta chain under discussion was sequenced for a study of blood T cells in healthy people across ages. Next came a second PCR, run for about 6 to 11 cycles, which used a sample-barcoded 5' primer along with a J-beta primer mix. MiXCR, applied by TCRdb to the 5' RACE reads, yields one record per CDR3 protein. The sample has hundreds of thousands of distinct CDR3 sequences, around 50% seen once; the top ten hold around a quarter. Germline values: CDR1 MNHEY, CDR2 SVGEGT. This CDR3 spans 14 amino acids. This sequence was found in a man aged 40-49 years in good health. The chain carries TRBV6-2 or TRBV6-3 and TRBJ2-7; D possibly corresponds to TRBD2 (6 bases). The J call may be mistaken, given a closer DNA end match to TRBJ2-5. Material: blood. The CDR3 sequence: CASRPTGVRETQYF. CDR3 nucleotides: TGTGCCAGCAGACCTACGGGAGTCCGGGAGACCCAGTACTTC.